Listed here are 26 T cell receptor beta chains from one sample, sequenced in a study of cytomegalovirus exposure and HLA in healthy donors. Researchers ran the PCR with 60 Vbeta and 13 Jbeta primers. Profiled with immunoSEQ multiplex PCR; TCRdb holds only in-frame clones, not every one. The table lists fewer than 200,000 clones, 65% to 85% of them singletons. Sequences were obtained from PBMCs. The receptors stem from a woman aged 50 to 60 in good health and CMV-seropositive.

The chain combines TRBV11-3 with TRBJ2-7; 9 bases are a match to TRBD1. V lost 4 bases and J lost 6; bases outside the gene matches: 7. This CDR3 region has 14 residues. CDR1 and CDR2 (germline): SGHNT, YENEEA. The CDR3 spells CASSSLTGGGEQYF. The CDR3 DNA sequence: TGTGCCAGCAGCTCTCTTACAGGGGGCGGCGAGCAGTACTTC.

V gene TRBV4-1 combines with J gene TRBJ2-2; 8 nucleotides line up with TRBD1. The CDR3 runs 18 residues. Germline values: CDR1 MGHRA, CDR2 YSYEKL. J was trimmed by 2 bases and V by 1 base; bases with no gene match: 9. This CDR3 is CASSQVRDRRFNTGELFF. The DNA of the CDR3 is TGCGCCAGCAGCCAAGTCCGGGACAGGAGATTTAACACCGGGGAGCTGTTTTTT.

A remark on this clone: The sample has other DNA sequences that encode this CDR3 too. The J gene is TRBJ1-1, the V gene TRBV7-6; D possibly corresponds to TRBD1 (6 bases). The V and J ends lost 4 bases and 8 bases respectively, with 14 bases between them. This CDR3 contains 13 residues. The germline V gene has CDR1 SGHVS and CDR2 FNYEAQ. CDR3 sequence reads: CASSSHRATEAFF. The CDR3 DNA reads TGTGCCAGCAGCTCTCACAGGGCAACCGAAGCTTTCTTT. The full variable domain, in which reference TRBV7-6 and TRBJ1-1 provide the parts outside the CDR3, is GAGVSQSPRYKVTKRGQDVALRCDPISGHVSLYWYRQALGQGPEFLTYFNYEAQQDKSGLPNDRFSAERPEGSISTLTIQRTEQRDSAMYRCASSSHRATEAFFGQGTRLTVV.

This clone occurred once. The chain has TRBV2 and TRBJ2-3, with 15 bases aligning to TRBD2. The length of the CDR3 is 19 residues. Germline trimming cut 4 bases from V and 4 bases from J; bases unmatched to any gene: 12. Germline V gene sequence: CDR1 SNHLY, CDR2 FYNNEI. The CDR3 coding sequence is TGTGCCAGCAGTGCTGGACTAGCGGGGGGGGCCCTTAAGGCAGATACGCAGTATTTT. This translates into CASSAGLAGGALKADTQYF.

The chain employs TRBV19 and TRBJ2-3; weak D call: TRBD1 (5 bases). The CDR3 runs 14 residues. V lost 5 bases and J 1 base, leaving 10 bases between the germline ends. The germline CDR1 and CDR2 sequences are LNHDA and SQIVND (reference sequence). The CDR3 protein is CASSWGGRTDTQYF. The CDR3 DNA follows: TGTGCCAGTAGTTGGGGCGGACGCACAGATACGCAGTATTTT.

The chain links TRBV6-6 to TRBJ1-2, with unresolved D. CDR3 size: 13 residues. CDR1 is MNHNY and CDR2 is SVGAGI in the germline V gene (reference sequence). The V end lost 8 bases, the J end lost 0 bases, and 10 bases lay between the germline ends. The CDR3 here is CASSLDTNYGYTF. In DNA, the CDR3 is TGTGCCAGCTCCCTCGACACTAACTATGGCTACACCTTC.

The chain combines TRBV25-1 with TRBJ1-6; 9 nucleotides agree with TRBD1. Per germline, CDR1 MGHDK and CDR2 SYGVNS. The CDR3 is 15 amino acids. Germline trimming cut 5 bases from V and 6 bases from J; bases unmatched to any gene: 5. In DNA form, the CDR3 reads TGTGCCAGCAGTACCCGGACAGGGGTTAATTCACCCCTCCACTTT. This encodes CASSTRTGVNSPLHF.

Only a few counts were recorded for this clone. This rearrangement joins TRBV2 to TRBJ2-7, with 9 nucleotides matching TRBD2. CDR3 length equals 13 residues. CDR1 is SNHLY and CDR2 is FYNNEI in the germline V gene. V was clipped by 5 bases and J by 5 bases; unmatched bases: 4. CDR3 residues: CASSYSGGDEQYF. CDR3 in DNA: TGTGCCAGCAGTTATAGCGGGGGTGACGAGCAGTACTTC.

This sequence joins TRBV7-8 and TRBJ1-2, with 10 bases identical to TRBD1. The germline gives CDR1 SGHVS, CDR2 FQNEAQ. With V trimmed by 4 bases and J by 2 bases, 4 bases remained unmatched. CDR3 size: 15 residues. The CDR3 region has the DNA TGTGCCAGCAGCTCTAGGGGACAGGGGAACTATGGCTACACCTTC. Its protein is CASSSRGQGNYGYTF.

V and J are TRBV7-2 and TRBJ2-4, with TRBD2 matching 7 bases. This CDR3 has 16 amino acids. V lost 2 bases and J lost 6; bases outside the gene matches: 10. Germline lookup yields CDR1 SGHTA and CDR2 FQGNSA. DNA of the CDR3: TGTGCCAGCAGCTTACAGGCTAGCGGAATTCTAAACATTCAGTACTTC. Translating it yields CASSLQASGILNIQYF.

This clone was seen once. The J gene is TRBJ2-5, the V gene TRBV5-5; the D gene is possibly TRBD2 (6 bases). The CDR3 covers 15 residues. Germline V lookup: CDR1 SGHKS, CDR2 YYEKEE (reference sequence). With 7 bases removed from V and 0 bases from J, the gap between germline ends came to 16 bases. CDR3 sequence: CASDSGGAYQETQYF. The CDR3 region has the DNA TGTGCCAGCGACTCCGGGGGAGCGTACCAAGAGACCCAGTACTTC.

The chain links TRBV6-1 to TRBJ2-7, with a possible D match to TRBD2 (6 bases). CDR3 length: 13 amino acids. In germline, CDR1 is MNHNS, CDR2 SASEGT. V dropped 6 bases and J dropped 3 bases, with 12 bases sitting between them. The CDR3 loop is CASRPGLVYEQYF. Here the CDR3 DNA reads TGTGCCAGCAGGCCGGGACTCGTCTACGAGCAGTACTTC.

V and J are TRBV16 and TRBJ1-5, with a tentative D call TRBD1 (5 bases). The CDR3 runs to 16 residues. Per the germline V gene, CDR1 is KGHSY and CDR2 is FQNENV. Deletions cut 1 base from V and 0 bases from J, with 10 bases between. The CDR3: CASSQWQGYSNQPQHF. CDR3 in DNA: TGTGCCAGCAGCCAATGGCAGGGATATAGCAATCAGCCCCAGCATTTT.

The gene calls are TRBV19 and TRBJ2-7; possible D gene TRBD1, 5 bases. Looked up from germline, CDR1 is LNHDA and CDR2 is SQIVND (reference sequence). V lost 4 bases and J 2 bases, leaving 18 bases between the germline ends. This CDR3 has 16 residues. The CDR3 DNA follows: TGTGCCAGTAGTAAAGGGGTAGCCCAGCCTCCCTACGAGCAGTACTTC. Its protein is CASSKGVAQPPYEQYF.

This clone was counted a single time. Its ends do not fully match the called genes, so a read error is possible. This chain uses TRBV7-9 with TRBJ2-1; 10 positions agree with TRBD1. In germline, CDR1 is SEHNR, CDR2 FQNEAQ (reference sequence). The CDR3 is 13 amino acids. The CDR3, as DNA: TGTGCCAGCAGCTCGGGACAGGGGACCCGGGGCGTCTTC. Translated, it gives CASSSGQGTRGVF.

The chain links TRBV7-3 to TRBJ2-2; TRBD1 matches 9 bases. The CDR3 has 15 amino acids. V dropped 5 bases and J dropped 5; count of bases not matched to a gene: 6. Germline CDR1 reads SGHTA; CDR2 reads FQGTGA. The CDR3 nucleotides are TGTGCCAGCAGCCTGGGACAGGGAGGGACCGGGGAGCTGTTTTTT. It specifies CASSLGQGGTGELFF.

The J gene is TRBJ1-2, the V gene TRBV4-2, with TRBD1 matching over 7 bases. Germline V gene lookup returns CDR1 LGHNA and CDR2 YNFKEQ. Losses at the gene ends were 10 bases for V and 6 bases for J; bases not matched to a gene: 5. CDR3 length: 11 amino acids. The CDR3 reads CATARGDGYTF. In nucleotides, the CDR3 is TGTGCCACCGCCAGGGGGGATGGCTACACCTTC.

This clone was picked up a small number of times. The chain couples TRBV5-1 to TRBJ1-1; possibly TRBD1 for D (5 bases). The germline V and J ends were trimmed by 0 bases and 5 bases, with 11 bases remaining between them. Germline assignment: CDR1 SGHRS and CDR2 YFSETQ. The CDR3 has 14 amino acids. CDR3 in amino acids: CASSLETANTEAFF. In DNA, the CDR3 is TGCGCCAGCAGCTTGGAGACAGCGAATACTGAAGCTTTCTTT. Complete variable domain (other parts from reference TRBV5-1 and TRBJ1-1): KAGVTQTPRYLIKTRGQQVTLSCSPISGHRSVSWYQQTPGQGLQFLFEYFSETQRNKGNFPGRFSGRQFSNSRSEMNVSTLELGDSALYLCASSLETANTEAFFGQGTRLTVV.

DNA of the CDR3: TGTGCCAGCAGTTTATGGGACAGGCGAACAGATACGCAGTATTTT. As protein: CASSLWDRRTDTQYF. The rearrangement links TRBV28 to TRBJ2-3; 7 bases line up with TRBD1. This CDR3 spans 15 amino acids. V trimming: 0 bases; J trimming: 3 bases; junction bases outside the gene matches: 3. The germline V gene has CDR1 MDHEN and CDR2 SYDVKM.

Here the CDR3 reads CASSLTSESNTGELFF. CDR3 in DNA: TGTGCCAGCAGCTTAACTAGCGAATCGAACACCGGGGAGCTGTTTTTT. The chain links TRBV7-2 to TRBJ2-2; TRBD2 aligns across 7 bases. The germline V gene encodes CDR1 SGHTA and CDR2 FQGNSA. The CDR3 runs to 16 residues. Germline trimming cut 2 bases from V and 0 bases from J; bases unmatched to any gene: 3.

The chain is built from TRBV9 and TRBJ2-1; a weak D match, TRBD1 (5 bases). The length of the CDR3 is 12 residues. Trimming removed 6 bases at V and 8 bases at J, with 12 bases between. The V gene's germline CDR1 is SGDLS and CDR2 YYNGEE. In DNA form, the CDR3 reads TGTGCCAGCACCACGTTAGGGGATGAGCAGTTCTTC. This translates into CASTTLGDEQFF.

The gene calls are TRBV5-1 and TRBJ1-2; TRBD1 agrees at 7 bases. V gave up 4 bases and J gave up 4 bases; unmatched junction bases: 4. This CDR3 comprises 13 residues. CDR1 is SGHRS, CDR2 YFSETQ, per germline. The CDR3: CASSPGTAYGYTF. The CDR3 nucleotides are TGCGCCAGCAGCCCGGGGACAGCCTATGGCTACACCTTC. Based on the CDR3 plus reference TRBV5-1 and TRBJ1-2, the full variable domain is KAGVTQTPRYLIKTRGQQVTLSCSPISGHRSVSWYQQTPGQGLQFLFEYFSETQRNKGNFPGRFSGRQFSNSRSEMNVSTLELGDSALYLCASSPGTAYGYTFGSGTRLTVV.

V is TRBV7-2 and J is TRBJ1-1, with 8 bases that match TRBD1. The CDR3 loop spans 13 amino acids. V lost 11 bases and J lost 6; bases outside the gene matches: 11. Germline values: CDR1 SGHTA, CDR2 FQGNSA. The CDR3 DNA follows: TGTGCCGCGGTCGTCAGGGGGCGCTCTGAAGCTTTCTTT. Translating it yields CAAVVRGRSEAFF.

The rearrangement joins TRBV5-4 to TRBJ2-1; 9 nucleotides agree with TRBD2. Trimming cost V 3 bases and J 4 bases; bases outside gene matches: 8. Germline V lookup: CDR1 SGHNT, CDR2 YYREEE (reference sequence). This CDR3 has 16 residues. For the CDR3, the DNA is TGTGCCAGCAGCTCGAATAGCGGGAGCCGATACAATGAGCAGTTCTTC. As protein: CASSSNSGSRYNEQFF.

The table lists this clone with a few counts. The V gene is TRBV7-9, the J gene TRBJ2-7; D may be TRBD1 (6 bases). CDR3 length: 15 residues. CDR1 and CDR2 (germline): SEHNR, FQNEAQ (reference sequence). The ends were cut back, 1 base at V and 5 bases at J, with 15 bases in the middle. Written as DNA, the CDR3 is TGTGCCAGCAGCTTAGAGACAGGCCGCGCCAACGAGCAGTACTTC. This codes for CASSLETGRANEQYF.

The genes are TRBV9 and TRBJ1-4; TRBD1 aligns across 8 bases. Trimming at V came to 4 bases and at J to 8 bases, leaving 4 bases not matched to a gene. CDR1 and CDR2 from the germline V gene are SGDLS and YYNGEE. The CDR3 has 13 residues. The CDR3: CASSPGTGEKLFF. Written as DNA, the CDR3 is TGTGCCAGCAGCCCAGGGACAGGCGAAAAACTGTTTTTT.